The 13 T cell receptor beta chains in this list originate from one sample, sequenced in a study of blood T cell repertoires in COVID-19. TCRdb's copy holds only in-frame clones and misses some; the assay was immunoSEQ multiplex PCR. Seen here are tens of thousands of clones, approximately 90% observed once, and the top ten hold roughly 6.8%. Sequencing used peripheral blood. The receptor source for this set is a woman aged 80 or older with active COVID-19.

V gene TRBV29-1 combines with J gene TRBJ2-6, with no clear D. V lost 4 bases to trimming and J lost 0 bases, with 4 bases between them. The CDR3 loop spans 13 amino acids. Germline V gene data show CDR1 as SQVTM and CDR2 as ANQGSEA. The CDR3 nucleotides read TGCAGCGTTGCCCGCTCTGGGGCCAACGTCCTGACTTTC. It encodes CSVARSGANVLTF.

This chain links TRBV6-5 with TRBJ1-6, with 7 positions matching TRBD1. The CDR3 covers 13 residues. Germline V gene data show CDR1 as MNHEY and CDR2 as SVGAGI. V lost 5 bases to trimming and J lost 7 bases; unmatched junction nucleotides: 2. The CDR3 loop reads CASSRDRNSPLHF. The CDR3 nucleotides are TGTGCCAGCAGTCGGGACAGAAATTCACCCCTCCACTTT.

The V gene is TRBV7-8, the J gene TRBJ2-1; TRBD2 agrees at 9 bases. CDR3 length: 15 residues. Germline lookup yields CDR1 SGHVS and CDR2 FQNEAQ. The ends lost 5 bases at V and 8 bases at J; junction bases unmatched: 10. This CDR3 reads CASSPIQREADEQFF. The CDR3 nucleotides are TGTGCCAGCAGCCCAATACAGCGGGAGGCGGATGAGCAGTTCTTC.

The chain links TRBV11-2 to TRBJ2-1; 10 bases align to TRBD2. Trimming removed 1 base from V and 2 bases from J; junction bases left unmatched: 5. Germline V gives CDR1 SGHAT, CDR2 FQNNGV. The CDR3 has 17 amino acids. The CDR3 region is CASSLGTSGTTYNEQFF. The DNA of the CDR3 is TGTGCCAGCAGCTTAGGCACTAGCGGGACCACCTACAATGAGCAGTTCTTC. The full variable domain, its missing parts supplied by reference TRBV11-2 and TRBJ2-1, is EAGVAQSPRYKIIEKRQSVAFWCNPISGHATLYWYQQILGQGPKLLIQFQNNGVVDDSQLPKDRFSAERLKGVDSTLKIQPAKLEDSAVYLCASSLGTSGTTYNEQFFGPGTRLTVL.

The gene calls are TRBV24-1 and TRBJ2-5; tentative D call: TRBD2 (5 bases). This CDR3 comprises 14 residues. Between the trimmed V and J ends, which lost 3 bases and 5 bases, there was a span of 12 bases. Per the germline V gene, CDR1 is KGHDR and CDR2 is SFDVKD. The DNA of the CDR3 is TGTGCCACCAGTGATCCCTCTCGCGGGGAGACCCAGTACTTC. This encodes CATSDPSRGETQYF.

V usage is TRBV4-3 and J usage is TRBJ1-3; no clear D. V lost 1 base and J lost 1, with 11 bases in between. The CDR3 sequence is 16 residues long. CDR1 and CDR2 (germline): LGHNA, YSLEER. The CDR3 DNA follows: TGCGCCAGCAGCCAAGTGTCGCGGAGGTCTGGAAACACCATATATTTT. Translated, it gives CASSQVSRRSGNTIYF.

The genes are TRBV30 and TRBJ2-3, with unresolved D. V lost 4 bases and J lost 0, with 8 bases in between. This CDR3 is built from 13 residues. Germline values: CDR1 GTSNPN, CDR2 SVGIG (reference sequence). CDR3 sequence reads: CAWTPRSTDTQYF. The CDR3 region has the DNA TGTGCCTGGACGCCCCGGAGCACAGATACGCAGTATTTT.

The chain carries TRBV10-3 and TRBJ2-1, with 13 bases fitting TRBD2. Germline trimming cut 7 bases from V and 8 bases from J; bases unmatched to any gene: 5. Germline values: CDR1 ENHRY, CDR2 SYGVKD. The CDR3 spans 14 residues. In DNA form, the CDR3 reads TGTGCCATCATGGGGACTAGCGGGATTGATGAGCAGTTCTTC. It yields the protein CAIMGTSGIDEQFF.

The chain combines TRBV5-5 with TRBJ2-2; 9 bases map to TRBD2. CDR1 is SGHKS and CDR2 is YYEKEE in the germline V gene (reference sequence). CDR3 length: 16 residues. V lost 4 bases to trimming and J lost 2 bases; unmatched junction nucleotides: 6. In DNA form, the CDR3 reads TGTGCCAGCAGCACCATAGCGGGAGTTAACACCGGGGAGCTGTTTTTT. Protein product: CASSTIAGVNTGELFF.

Written as DNA, the CDR3 is TGTGCCAGCAGCTTAACTAGCGTGGGGGTAGATACGCAGTATTTT. Residues: CASSLTSVGVDTQYF. J is TRBJ2-3 and V is TRBV5-4; 7 bases map to TRBD2. The J segment lost 5 bases and the V segment lost 2 bases, leaving 8 bases of the junction unmatched. Germline CDR1 SGHNT, CDR2 YYREEE (reference sequence). This CDR3 has 15 amino acids.

CDR3 DNA: TGTGCCAGCAGCTTTAGCGGGAGAACGGACGGGGAGCTGTTTTTT. It specifies CASSFSGRTDGELFF. This chain joins TRBV11-3 and TRBJ2-2, with 9 positions matching TRBD2. V dropped 3 bases and J dropped 7; count of bases not matched to a gene: 6. Germline loops: CDR1 SGHNT, CDR2 YENEEA. The CDR3 consists of 15 residues.

This chain uses TRBV7-9 with TRBJ2-5, with D possibly TRBD1 on 5 matching bases. The CDR3 contains 14 residues. Trimming cost V 0 bases and J 5 bases, with 10 bases left between them. Germline CDR1 and CDR2: SEHNR and FQNEAQ (reference sequence). In DNA, the CDR3 is TGTGCCAGCAGCTTAGCGCTAGGGGCCGAGACCCAGTACTTC. This codes for CASSLALGAETQYF.

J is TRBJ1-5 and V is TRBV28; weak D call: TRBD1 (6 bases). From germline, CDR1 is MDHEN and CDR2 SYDVKM. CDR3 length equals 21 residues. Trimming removed 5 bases from V and 0 bases from J, with 29 bases in between. In nucleotides, the CDR3 is TGTGCCAGCAGTCCAACCCCGGCTGGGACACATCTTTTTTATAGCAATCAGCCCCAGCATTTT. Protein product: CASSPTPAGTHLFYSNQPQHF.